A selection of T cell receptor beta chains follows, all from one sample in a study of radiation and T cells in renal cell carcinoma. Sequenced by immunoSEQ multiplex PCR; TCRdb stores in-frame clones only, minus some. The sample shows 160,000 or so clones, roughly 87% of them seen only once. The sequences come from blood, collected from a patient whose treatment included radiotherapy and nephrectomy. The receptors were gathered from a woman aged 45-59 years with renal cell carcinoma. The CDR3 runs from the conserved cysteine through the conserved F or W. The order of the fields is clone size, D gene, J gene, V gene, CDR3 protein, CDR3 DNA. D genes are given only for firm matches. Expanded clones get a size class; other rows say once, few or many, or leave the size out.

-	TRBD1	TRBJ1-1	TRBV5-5	CASSSRQGGSTEAFF	TGTGCCAGCAGCAGCCGACAGGGCGGGAGCACTGAAGCTTTCTTT
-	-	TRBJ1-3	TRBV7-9	CASTDTTTGNTIYF	TGTGCCAGCACCGATACAACTACTGGAAACACCATATATTTT
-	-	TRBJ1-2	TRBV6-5	CASRPPGDFYGYTF	TGTGCCAGCAGACCCCCCGGGGACTTCTATGGCTACACCTTC
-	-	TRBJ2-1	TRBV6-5	CASSYSRGDRDEQFF	TGTGCCAGCAGTTACTCGAGGGGGGACCGGGATGAGCAGTTCTTC
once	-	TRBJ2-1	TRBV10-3	CAISESENEQFF	TGTGCCATCAGTGAGTCAGAAAATGAGCAGTTCTTC
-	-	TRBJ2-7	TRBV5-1	CASDPDGRKENEQYF	TGCGCCAGCGACCCGGACGGACGTAAAGAGAACGAGCAGTACTTC
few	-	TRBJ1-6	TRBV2	CASSEDVTPSPLHF	TGTGCCAGCAGTGAAGATGTGACGCCCTCACCCCTCCACTTT
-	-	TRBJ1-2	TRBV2	CASTDGGVDYGYTF	TGTGCCAGCACGGACGGCGGGGTGGACTATGGCTACACCTTC
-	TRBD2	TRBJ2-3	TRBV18	CASSPLPYSGEEGTQYF	TGTGCCAGCTCACCCTTGCCCTATAGCGGGGAAGAAGGTACGCAGTATTTT
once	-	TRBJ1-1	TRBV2	CASSERRGGGGKGMNTEAFF	TGTGCCAGCAGTGAAAGGAGGGGAGGCGGGGGCAAGGGGATGAACACTGAAGCTTTCTTT
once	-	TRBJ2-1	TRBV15	CATSRDQRSSSYNEQFF	TGTGCCACCAGCAGAGATCAGCGGTCGAGCTCCTACAATGAGCAGTTCTTC
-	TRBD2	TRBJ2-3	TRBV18	CASSPAQTSGGDTQYF	TGTGCCAGCTCACCGGCCCAGACTAGCGGGGGGGATACGCAGTATTTT
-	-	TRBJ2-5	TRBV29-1	CSVVAMYQETQYF	TGCAGCGTTGTGGCAATGTACCAAGAGACCCAGTACTTC
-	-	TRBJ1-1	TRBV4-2	CASSQDWVEAFF	TGTGCCAGCAGCCAAGATTGGGTCGAAGCTTTCTTT
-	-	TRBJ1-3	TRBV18	CASSGESSSGNTIYF	TGTGCCAGCTCAGGGGAGTCGAGCTCTGGAAACACCATATATTTT
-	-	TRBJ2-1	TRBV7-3	CASSLGAEYNEQFF	TGTGCCAGCAGCTTAGGAGCGGAGTACAATGAGCAGTTCTTC
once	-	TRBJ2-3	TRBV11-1	CASSEGWGGQDTQYF	TGTGCCAGCAGCGAGGGCTGGGGGGGACAAGATACGCAGTATTTT
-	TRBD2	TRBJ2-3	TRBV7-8	CASSPQRDTDTQYF	TGTGCCAGCAGCCCTCAGCGGGACACAGATACGCAGTATTTT
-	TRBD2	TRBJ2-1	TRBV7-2	CASSFARDYQFF	TGTGCCAGCAGCTTTGCCCGGGACTACCAGTTCTTC
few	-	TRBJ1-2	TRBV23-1	CASSQSTAYTF	TGCGCCAGCAGTCAATCGACAGCGTACACCTTC
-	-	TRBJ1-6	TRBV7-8	CASSPGRSSYNSPLHF	TGTGCCAGCAGCCCGGGCAGGAGCTCCTATAATTCACCCCTCCACTTT
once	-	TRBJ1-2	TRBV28	CASSLVSKGTYYGYTF	TGTGCCAGCAGTTTAGTCTCAAAAGGGACTTACTATGGCTACACCTTC
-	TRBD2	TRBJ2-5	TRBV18	CASSPKRGGEETQYF	TGTGCCAGCTCCCCCAAGCGGGGCGGAGAAGAGACCCAGTACTTC
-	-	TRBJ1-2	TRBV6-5	CASSLGGAGPNYGYTF	TGTGCCAGCAGTTTAGGAGGCGCGGGGCCTAACTATGGCTACACCTTC
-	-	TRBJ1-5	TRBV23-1	CASSQSHPPYRDSNQPQHF	TGCGCCAGCAGTCAATCCCACCCACCCTACAGGGATAGCAATCAGCCCCAGCATTTT
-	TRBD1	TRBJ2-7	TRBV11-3	CASSLGQGRREQYF	TGTGCCAGCAGCTTAGGACAGGGCAGACGGGAGCAGTACTTC
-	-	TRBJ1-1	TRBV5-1	CASSPIQGNTEAFF	TGCGCCAGCAGCCCTATACAGGGGAACACTGAAGCTTTCTTT
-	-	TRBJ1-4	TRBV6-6	CASSYAGRFNEKLFF	TGTGCCAGCAGTTACGCCGGCAGGTTTAATGAAAAACTGTTTTTT
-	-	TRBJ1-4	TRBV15	CATSRVPALTNEKLFF	TGTGCCACCAGCAGAGTTCCAGCGTTAACTAATGAAAAACTGTTTTTT
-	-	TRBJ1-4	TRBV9	CASSVGQATNEKLFF	TGTGCCAGCAGCGTAGGACAGGCAACTAATGAAAAACTGTTTTTT
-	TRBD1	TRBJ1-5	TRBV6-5	CASGQGDQPQHF	TGTGCCTCCGGACAGGGGGATCAGCCCCAGCATTTT
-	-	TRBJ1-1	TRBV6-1	CASSTGNTEAFF	TGTGCCAGCAGTACAGGGAACACTGAAGCTTTCTTT
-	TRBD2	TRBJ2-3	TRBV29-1	CSVDNLAGSTDTQYF	TGCAGCGTTGATAATCTAGCGGGGAGCACAGATACGCAGTATTTT
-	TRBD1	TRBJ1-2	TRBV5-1	CASSFGQGDGYTF	TGCGCCAGCAGCTTTGGACAGGGAGATGGCTACACCTTC
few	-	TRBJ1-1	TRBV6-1	CGVRTENTEAFF	TGTGGTGTCAGGACGGAGAACACTGAAGCTTTCTTT
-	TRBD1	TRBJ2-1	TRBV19	CASSIDYRQGASGEQFF	TGTGCCAGTAGTATAGATTACCGGCAGGGGGCATCTGGCGAGCAGTTCTTC
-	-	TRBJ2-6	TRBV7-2	CASRLSYSGANVLTF	TGTGCCAGCAGGCTGAGTTACTCTGGGGCCAACGTCCTGACTTTC
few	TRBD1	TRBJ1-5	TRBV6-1	CASMRDRVVQPQHF	TGTGCCAGCATGAGGGACAGGGTCGTGCAGCCCCAGCATTTT
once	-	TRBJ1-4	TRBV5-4	CASSWGATNEKLFF	TGTGCCAGCAGCTGGGGGGCAACTAATGAAAAACTGTTTTTT
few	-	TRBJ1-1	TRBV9	CASSVDPKNTEAFF	TGTGCCAGCAGCGTAGATCCCAAGAACACTGAAGCTTTCTTT
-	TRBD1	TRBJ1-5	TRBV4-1	CASSQMDRAGVQPQHF	TGCGCCAGCAGCCAGATGGACAGGGCGGGGGTTCAGCCCCAGCATTTT
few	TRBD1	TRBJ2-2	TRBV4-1	CASSQDLWGTGATGELFF	TGCGCCAGCAGCCAAGATCTGTGGGGGACAGGGGCCACCGGGGAGCTGTTTTTT
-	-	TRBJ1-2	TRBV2	CASSPRGGYTF	TGTGCCAGCTCGCCTAGGGGGGGCTACACCTTC
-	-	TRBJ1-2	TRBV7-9	CASSFLAANYGYTF	TGTGCCAGCAGCTTTCTCGCTGCAAACTATGGCTACACCTTC
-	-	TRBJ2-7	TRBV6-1	CASSGTGTVYEQYF	TGTGCCAGCAGTGGAACCGGGACGGTATACGAGCAGTACTTC
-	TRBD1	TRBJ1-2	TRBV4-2	CASSQDRSRGDYTF	TGTGCCAGCAGCCAAGATCGTTCCAGGGGGGACTACACCTTC
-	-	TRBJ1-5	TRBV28	CASSKGGWSQPQHF	TGTGCCAGCAGTAAGGGTGGTTGGTCGCAGCCCCAGCATTTT
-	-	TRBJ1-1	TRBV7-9	CASSLEVDTGAFF	TGTGCCAGCAGCTTAGAGGTGGACACCGGAGCTTTCTTT
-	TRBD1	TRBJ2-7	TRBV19	CASKRGQRAYEQYF	TGTGCCAGTAAAAGGGGACAGAGGGCCTACGAGCAGTACTTC
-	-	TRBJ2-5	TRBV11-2	CASSPSQETQYF	TGTGCCAGCAGCCCTTCCCAAGAGACCCAGTACTTC
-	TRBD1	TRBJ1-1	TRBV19	CASRIRDRGEAFF	TGTGCCAGTAGGATCCGGGACAGGGGCGAAGCTTTCTTT
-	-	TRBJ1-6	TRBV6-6	CASSYYGYPRNSPLHF	TGTGCCAGCAGTTACTACGGGTACCCGCGGAATTCACCCCTCCACTTT
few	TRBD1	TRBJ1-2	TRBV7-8	CASSPSDRVARGYTF	TGTGCCAGCAGCCCGTCCGACAGGGTGGCGAGGGGCTACACCTTC
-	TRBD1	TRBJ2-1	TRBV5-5	CASSSSGTGVDEQFF	TGTGCCAGCAGCTCCTCCGGGACAGGGGTCGATGAGCAGTTCTTC
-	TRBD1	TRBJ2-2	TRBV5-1	CASNTGAATGELFF	TGCGCCAGCAATACAGGGGCGGCCACCGGGGAGCTGTTTTTT
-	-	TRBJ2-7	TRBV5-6	CASSLTDTSYEQYF	TGTGCCAGCAGTCTGACCGACACCTCCTACGAGCAGTACTTC
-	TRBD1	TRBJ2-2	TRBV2	CASSDRGSTGELFF	TGTGCCAGCAGCGACAGGGGGAGCACCGGGGAGCTGTTTTTT
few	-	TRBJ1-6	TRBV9	CASSVAPGDNSPLHF	TGTGCCAGCAGCGTAGCTCCGGGGGATAATTCACCCCTCCACTTT
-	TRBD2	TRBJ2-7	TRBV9	CASSADGLAAYEQYF	TGTGCCAGCAGCGCTGACGGGCTAGCGGCCTACGAGCAGTACTTC
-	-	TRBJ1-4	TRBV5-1	CASSTPGPGKSSGEKLFF	TGCGCCAGCAGCACCCCGGGCCCCGGGAAGTCGTCCGGTGAAAAACTGTTTTTT